A single sample gave rise to the 30 T cell receptor beta chains below, sequenced in a study of blood T cell repertoires in COVID-19. TCRdb's copy holds only in-frame clones and misses some; the assay was immunoSEQ multiplex PCR. The sample has 130,000 to 150,000 clones, about nine tenths seen once. Specimen: peripheral blood. These receptor sequences come from a human donor in a cohort sampled during active COVID-19.

J is TRBJ1-1 and V is TRBV7-3, with 11 bases fitting TRBD1. The CDR3 has 17 residues. With 6 bases clipped from V and 0 bases from J, the junction kept 9 bases outside the gene matches. Germline V gene data show CDR1 as SGHTA and CDR2 as FQGTGA. The CDR3 DNA follows: TGTGCCAGCAGGGGCGGACAGGGGGCTAGGGTGAACACTGAAGCTTTCTTT. Amino acids: CASRGGQGARVNTEAFF.

The chain links TRBV5-1 to TRBJ1-1; 9 nucleotides match TRBD1. V lost 4 bases to trimming and J lost 5 bases; unmatched junction nucleotides: 9. The CDR3 contains 15 residues. Looked up from germline, CDR1 is SGHRS and CDR2 is YFSETQ. CDR3 protein: CASSPTNRGRTEAFF. The CDR3 coding sequence is TGCGCCAGCAGCCCTACCAACAGGGGGCGGACTGAAGCTTTCTTT.

The chain recombines TRBV29-1 with TRBJ2-3, with 10 bases that match TRBD2. The CDR3 is made up of 15 amino acids. Unmatched junction bases numbered 9, after V lost 4 bases and J lost 5 bases. Germline CDR1 and CDR2: SQVTM and ANQGSEA. DNA for the CDR3: TGCAGCGTTGTCTCCCTAGCGGGAGATCGAGATACGCAGTATTTT. Residues: CSVVSLAGDRDTQYF.

This chain joins TRBV18 and TRBJ2-5; TRBD2 aligns across 10 bases. Trimming cost V 2 bases and J 5 bases; bases outside gene matches: 8. The CDR3 length is 16 residues. Germline loops: CDR1 KGHSH, CDR2 LQKENI. For the CDR3, the DNA is TGTGCCAGCTCACCAGGGCTAGCGGGAGCGGGCGAGACCCAGTACTTC. Its translation is CASSPGLAGAGETQYF.

This clone came up once. This chain connects TRBV12-5 to TRBJ1-1; D gene unclear. The germline V and J ends were trimmed by 3 bases and 10 bases, with 12 bases remaining between them. In germline, CDR1 is LGHNT, CDR2 FRNRAP. This CDR3 is built from 12 residues. CDR3 residues: CASGLEGWRAFF. The CDR3 DNA follows: TGTGCTAGTGGTTTAGAGGGTTGGAGAGCTTTCTTT.

The chain couples TRBV28 to TRBJ2-1; 12 bases are a match to TRBD2. The length of the CDR3 is 16 residues. The V gene's germline CDR1 is MDHEN and CDR2 SYDVKM. J gave up 5 bases and V 4 bases, and 6 bases lay outside the gene matches. CDR3 region: CASSSSGLAGNNEQFF. The CDR3 bases are TGTGCCAGCAGTTCCTCGGGACTAGCGGGCAACAATGAGCAGTTCTTC.

This chain joins TRBV5-4 and TRBJ2-7, with D possibly TRBD2 on 5 matching bases. Germline CDR1 SGHNT, CDR2 YYREEE (reference sequence). Trimming pared 5 bases from V and 3 bases from J, leaving 12 bases between. CDR3 length: 13 amino acids. CDR3 sequence: CASRPGLNYEQYF. DNA of the CDR3: TGTGCCAGCAGACCTGGACTCAACTACGAGCAGTACTTC.

This chain's CDR3 is CATSRDWGGGTGELFF. CDR3 coding DNA: TGTGCCACCAGCAGAGATTGGGGAGGAGGCACCGGGGAGCTGTTTTTT. The chain employs TRBV15 and TRBJ2-2; possibly TRBD2 for D (6 bases). Germline values: CDR1 LNHNV, CDR2 YYDKDF (reference sequence). The CDR3 length is 16 residues. V was cut by 0 bases and J by 4 bases, with 12 bases left in between.

The V gene is TRBV3-1 (or the pseudogene TRBV3-2), the J gene TRBJ1-1, with 9 bases aligning to TRBD1. Germline-derived CDR1 and CDR2 are LGHDT and YNNKEL (reference sequence). This CDR3 is 15 amino acids long. With 0 bases clipped from V and 4 bases from J, the junction kept 3 bases outside the gene matches. CDR3 loop: CASSQEDRGGTEAFF. The CDR3, as DNA: TGTGCCAGCAGCCAAGAGGACAGGGGAGGCACTGAAGCTTTCTTT.

The chain has TRBV27 and TRBJ2-7; TRBD2 is a possible D gene (5 bases). CDR3 length equals 12 residues. The germline V and J ends were trimmed by 8 bases and 3 bases, with 11 bases remaining between them. The V gene's germline CDR1 is MNHEY and CDR2 SMNVEV (reference sequence). The CDR3 nucleotides are TGTGCCAGCTCGGACGCGGGCTACGAGCAGTACTTC. Protein sequence: CASSDAGYEQYF.

The chain combines TRBV4-3 with TRBJ2-5, with 7 bases lining up with TRBD2. CDR1 and CDR2 (germline): LGHNA, YSLEER. The CDR3 length is 16 residues. V was pared by 0 bases and J by 5 bases, with 9 bases of the junction left unmatched. The CDR3 reads CASSQDGSQGGETQYF. In DNA, the CDR3 is TGCGCCAGCAGCCAAGATGGCTCGCAGGGAGGGGAGACCCAGTACTTC.

The chain links TRBV5-5 to TRBJ2-7; D ambiguous. Trimming took 4 bases from V and 3 from J, leaving 5 bases between them. Per the germline V gene, CDR1 is SGHKS and CDR2 is YYEKEE (reference sequence). This CDR3 contains 11 residues. CDR3 nucleotides: TGTGCCAGCAGCCGTTACTACGAGCAGTACTTC. It encodes CASSRYYEQYF.

The chain is built from TRBV6-5 and TRBJ1-6; a weak D match, TRBD1 (6 bases). This CDR3 has 14 residues. V shed 7 bases and J shed 7 bases, with 14 bases lying between them. CDR1 and CDR2 (germline): MNHEY, SVGAGI. The CDR3 bases are TGTGCCAGCACAGGGGCGGGCCAGAATTCACCCCTCCACTTT. This translates into CASTGAGQNSPLHF.

V is TRBV27 and J is TRBJ2-1; TRBD1 agrees at 9 bases. J gave up 5 bases and V 4 bases, and 6 bases lay outside the gene matches. This CDR3 is 15 amino acids long. Germline V gene lookup returns CDR1 MNHEY and CDR2 SMNVEV (reference sequence). In DNA form, the CDR3 reads TGTGCCAGCAGTTATGACAGGGGGAGCAACAATGAGCAGTTCTTC. The encoded protein is CASSYDRGSNNEQFF.

J is TRBJ2-7 and V is TRBV11-2; no reliable D call. The V end lost 0 bases, the J end lost 2 bases, and 8 bases lay between the germline ends. This CDR3 region has 14 residues. Germline V gives CDR1 SGHAT, CDR2 FQNNGV. In DNA form, the CDR3 reads TGTGCCAGCAGCTTAGAAACAGTAGCCTACGAGCAGTACTTC. It codes for CASSLETVAYEQYF.

This sequence joins TRBV19 and TRBJ1-1, with 11 bases that match TRBD1. The CDR3 sequence is 15 residues long. V shed 4 bases, J shed 4 bases, and the junction held 5 bases outside the gene matches. CDR1 and CDR2 from the germline V gene are LNHDA and SQIVND (reference sequence). The CDR3: CASSRVGTGGTEAFF. In nucleotides, the CDR3 is TGTGCCAGTAGTAGGGTCGGGACAGGGGGCACTGAAGCTTTCTTT.

The chain combines TRBV4-3 with TRBJ2-3; 10 positions match TRBD2. V shed 2 bases, J shed 5 bases, and the junction held 10 bases outside the gene matches. CDR1 LGHNA and CDR2 YSLEER come from the germline V gene. This CDR3 spans 17 amino acids. DNA of the CDR3: TGCGCCAGCAGCCAAACTCTAGCGGGAGACGGAAGAGATACGCAGTATTTT. It codes for CASSQTLAGDGRDTQYF.

The rearrangement links TRBV7-3 to TRBJ2-2; D possibly corresponds to TRBD2 (6 bases). The CDR3 is 16 residues long. Germline V gene sequence: CDR1 SGHTA, CDR2 FQGTGA. The ends were cut back, 5 bases at V and 6 bases at J, with 19 bases in the middle. This chain's CDR3 is CASSLNGGSGSGELFF. The CDR3, as DNA: TGTGCCAGCAGCCTCAACGGAGGGTCGGGCTCCGGGGAGCTGTTTTTT.

The chain is built from TRBV10-1 and TRBJ2-1; 12 nucleotides agree with TRBD2. Germline CDR1 WNHNN, CDR2 SYGVQD (reference sequence). After removal of 3 bases from V and 10 bases from J, the junction contained 10 bases not matched to a gene. The CDR3 sequence is 16 residues long. CDR3 DNA sequence: TGCGCCAGCAGTGATCAGACCCCTAGCGGGGGGGGCGAGCAGTTCTTC. This gives the protein CASSDQTPSGGGEQFF.

The chain combines TRBV4-1 with TRBJ2-2, with D perhaps TRBD1 (6 bases). CDR1 is MGHRA and CDR2 is YSYEKL in the germline V gene. V was clipped by 4 bases and J by 0 bases, with 12 bases between them. This CDR3 spans 16 amino acids. Here the CDR3 reads CASSLRTAPNTGELFF. CDR3 nucleotides: TGCGCCAGCAGCCTGCGGACAGCGCCGAACACCGGGGAGCTGTTTTTT.

The chain employs TRBV28 and TRBJ2-3, with D perhaps TRBD1 (6 bases). The length of the CDR3 is 15 residues. V lost 8 bases and J lost 4, with 19 bases in between. Germline CDR1 reads MDHEN; CDR2 reads SYDVKM. DNA for the CDR3: TGTGCCAGCCCCCCCCGCAGGGGTAGAGCAGATACGCAGTATTTT. The encoded protein is CASPPRRGRADTQYF.

CDR3 region: CASSLGQGDQETQYF. CDR3 DNA sequence: TGTGCCAGCAGCTTAGGGCAGGGGGACCAAGAGACCCAGTACTTC. This chain links TRBV11-3 with TRBJ2-5, with 7 bases matching TRBD1. J lost 0 bases, V lost 1 base, and 2 bases had no gene match. The CDR3 totals 15 residues. CDR1 is SGHNT, CDR2 YENEEA, per germline.

A single count supports this clone. The chain is built from TRBV15 and TRBJ2-5; 7 bases line up with TRBD1. The CDR3 loop spans 18 amino acids. Per germline, CDR1 LNHNV and CDR2 YYDKDF (reference sequence). V lost 3 bases to trimming and J lost 1 base; unmatched junction nucleotides: 14. The CDR3 protein is CATSRGARGPYFQETQYF. The CDR3 DNA follows: TGTGCCACCAGCAGGGGGGCTAGGGGGCCGTACTTCCAAGAGACCCAGTACTTC.

The table lists this clone with a count of one. CDR3 amino acids: CASRLGQLDEKLFF. The CDR3 DNA sequence: TGTGCCAGCAGGCTGGGACAGCTCGACGAAAAACTGTTTTTT. This chain uses TRBV28 with TRBJ1-4; 7 bases fit TRBD1. This CDR3 contains 14 residues. Germline V lookup: CDR1 MDHEN, CDR2 SYDVKM. Germline trimming cut 6 bases from V and 8 bases from J; bases unmatched to any gene: 9. Filled out from reference TRBV28 and TRBJ1-4, the complete variable domain reads DVKVTQSSRYLVKRTGEKVFLECVQDMDHENMFWYRQDPGLGLRLIYFSYDVKMKEKGDIPEGYSVSREKKERFSLILESASTNQTSMYLCASRLGQLDEKLFFGSGTQLSVL.

V usage is TRBV9 and J usage is TRBJ2-2; D is unresolved. The CDR3 is made up of 15 amino acids. The V end lost 0 bases, the J end lost 2 bases, and 8 bases lay between the germline ends. Per germline, CDR1 SGDLS and CDR2 YYNGEE. CDR3 protein: CASSVVPDNTGELFF. The CDR3 coding sequence is TGTGCCAGCAGCGTAGTCCCAGATAACACCGGGGAGCTGTTTTTT. Full variable domain (rest looked up from reference TRBV9 and TRBJ2-2): DSGVTQTPKHLITATGQRVTLRCSPRSGDLSVYWYQQSLDQGLQFLIQYYNGEERAKGNILERFSAQQFPDLHSELNLSSLELGDSALYFCASSVVPDNTGELFFGEGSRLTVL.

V is TRBV5-5 and J is TRBJ2-7, with D possibly being TRBD1 (7 bases). The CDR3 contains 14 residues. Trimming stripped 2 bases from V and 3 bases from J, with 12 bases between. In germline, CDR1 is SGHKS, CDR2 YYEKEE (reference sequence). The CDR3 DNA reads TGTGCCAGCAGCTTTCAGGGGGGTCACTACGAGCAGTACTTC. This encodes CASSFQGGHYEQYF.

This chain uses TRBV2 with TRBJ2-5; a weak D match, TRBD1 (6 bases). CDR3 length: 13 residues. Deletions cut 6 bases from V and 2 bases from J, with 10 bases between. CDR1 SNHLY and CDR2 FYNNEI come from the germline V gene. DNA of the CDR3: TGTGCCAGCAGCCGGGACATTCAAGAGACCCAGTACTTC. This encodes CASSRDIQETQYF.

This chain links TRBV5-1 with TRBJ1-4, with D perhaps TRBD1 (5 bases). Germline-derived CDR1 and CDR2 are SGHRS and YFSETQ. V lost 4 bases and J lost 4, with 11 bases in between. The CDR3 sequence is 14 residues long. This chain's CDR3 is CASSPTVNNEKLFF. The CDR3 nucleotides read TGCGCCAGCAGCCCGACAGTCAATAATGAAAAACTGTTTTTT.

The chain has TRBV29-1 and TRBJ2-1; 7 bases map to TRBD2. V lost 7 bases and J lost 5; bases outside the gene matches: 8. CDR3 length: 13 amino acids. Germline CDR1 and CDR2: SQVTM and ANQGSEA. The CDR3 DNA reads TGCAGCGGCGCCGGGACTAACCACAATGAGCAGTTCTTC. This gives the protein CSGAGTNHNEQFF.

The rearrangement joins TRBV18 to TRBJ2-1, with 13 bases aligning to TRBD2. The length of the CDR3 is 17 residues. V shed 3 bases, J shed 7 bases, and the junction held 9 bases outside the gene matches. Per germline, CDR1 KGHSH and CDR2 LQKENI. The CDR3 spells CASSPRTSGRVGNEQFF. CDR3 coding DNA: TGTGCCAGCTCACCGAGAACTAGCGGGAGGGTAGGTAATGAGCAGTTCTTC.